The 14 T cell receptor beta chains given below trace back to one sample, sequenced in a study of radiation and T cells in renal cell carcinoma. The treatment here: 15 Gy SBRT to primary tumor, nephrectomy 4 weeks later. The method was immunoSEQ multiplex PCR; TCRdb's version includes in-frame clones alone and lacks a portion of them. This sample has around 15,000 clones, with roughly 50% found just once. Sequenced material: tumor tissue, taken from a patient whose treatment included radiotherapy and nephrectomy. The source is a woman aged 60-75 years with renal cell carcinoma.

V is TRBV6-5 and J is TRBJ1-1; no firm D call. Germline lookup yields CDR1 MNHEY and CDR2 SVGAGI. CDR3 length: 14 residues. Trimming pared 2 bases from V and 0 bases from J, leaving 7 bases between. The CDR3 reads CASSYGRMNTEAFF. As DNA, the CDR3 is TGTGCCAGCAGTTACGGGCGGATGAACACTGAAGCTTTCTTT.

This sequence joins TRBV5-4 and TRBJ2-7; D call uncertain. CDR1 is SGHNT and CDR2 is YYREEE in the germline V gene (reference sequence). V dropped 0 bases and J dropped 12 bases, with 13 bases sitting between them. This CDR3 comprises 12 residues. In DNA, the CDR3 is TGTGCCAGCAGCTTGGATGACAACCGCCCGTACTTC. Translated, it gives CASSLDDNRPYF.

The J gene is TRBJ2-3, the V gene TRBV18, with D maybe TRBD1 (6 bases). The CDR3 length is 17 residues. The V and J ends lost 3 bases and 1 base respectively, with 17 bases between them. In germline, CDR1 is KGHSH, CDR2 LQKENI. The CDR3 region has the DNA TGTGCCAGCTCACCTTTACAGGGTCCTGCTGGCACAGATACGCAGTATTTT. This sequence encodes CASSPLQGPAGTDTQYF.

The rearrangement uses TRBV11-1 and TRBJ2-5, with D maybe TRBD1 (5 bases). V was shortened by 3 bases and J by 5 bases, with 10 bases between the two germline ends. This CDR3 is 13 amino acids long. Germline CDR1 and CDR2: SGHAT and FQDESV (reference sequence). The CDR3 nucleotides are TGTGCCAGCAGCTTCGGCAGGGTCGAGACCCAGTACTTC. This codes for CASSFGRVETQYF.

The V and J genes are TRBV5-6 and TRBJ2-7, with TRBD1 matching over 8 bases. V was pared by 2 bases and J by 7 bases, with 8 bases of the junction left unmatched. Germline V gene lookup returns CDR1 SGHDT and CDR2 YYEEEE. The CDR3 has 14 residues. The CDR3: CASSFGQGLGEQYF. The CDR3, as DNA: TGTGCCAGCAGCTTCGGACAGGGCTTGGGGGAGCAGTACTTC.

This clone was detected many times. The chain combines TRBV19 with TRBJ1-2; D ambiguous. Germline assignment: CDR1 LNHDA and CDR2 SQIVND (reference sequence). This CDR3 is built from 14 residues. The V end was cut by 4 bases, the J end by 3 bases, with 12 bases between. The CDR3 DNA is TGTGCCAGTAGTAGGAGGAGGCAGGACTATGGCTACACCTTC. It codes for CASSRRRQDYGYTF. The complete variable domain, with remaining parts taken from reference TRBV19 and TRBJ1-2, reads DGGITQSPKYLFRKEGQNVTLSCEQNLNHDAMYWYRQDPGQGLRLIYYSQIVNDFQKGDIAEGYSVSREKKESFPLTVTSAQKNPTAFYLCASSRRRQDYGYTFGSGTRLTVV.

J is TRBJ2-7 and V is TRBV9; 10 positions agree with TRBD1. V lost 3 bases, J lost 2 bases, and 8 bases stayed unmatched. CDR3 length: 16 residues. Germline V gene lookup returns CDR1 SGDLS and CDR2 YYNGEE. The CDR3 nucleotides read TGTGCCAGCAGCGCCACCTCCGGGACAGGGGCCTACGAGCAGTACTTC. It specifies CASSATSGTGAYEQYF.

This chain connects TRBV6-4 to TRBJ2-5, with 8 bases identical to TRBD2. Germline V gene lookup returns CDR1 MRHNA and CDR2 SNTAGT. The CDR3 runs 14 residues. The V and J ends lost 4 bases and 3 bases, in that order; junction bases with no gene match: 4. The CDR3 bases are TGTGCCAGCAGTGCCCCCGGGGGGGAAGAGACCCAGTACTTC. The encoded protein is CASSAPGGEETQYF.

This chain connects TRBV5-1 to TRBJ2-1, with TRBD2 identical over 13 bases. This CDR3 region has 18 residues. Trimming cost V 4 bases and J 0 bases; bases outside gene matches: 7. CDR1 SGHRS and CDR2 YFSETQ come from the germline V gene. CDR3 DNA sequence: TGCGCCAGCAGCCCGGGACTAGCGGGGCCTAGCTCCTACAATGAGCAGTTCTTC. It is translated as CASSPGLAGPSSYNEQFF. Variable domain in full (rest from reference TRBV5-1 and TRBJ2-1): KAGVTQTPRYLIKTRGQQVTLSCSPISGHRSVSWYQQTPGQGLQFLFEYFSETQRNKGNFPGRFSGRQFSNSRSEMNVSTLELGDSALYLCASSPGLAGPSSYNEQFFGPGTRLTVL.

The V call is TRBV6-6, the J call TRBJ2-5, with D perhaps matching TRBD2 (5 bases). Germline V gene data show CDR1 as MNHNY and CDR2 as SVGAGI (reference sequence). V was cut by 6 bases and J by 1 base, with 9 bases left in between. This CDR3 is built from 13 residues. DNA for the CDR3: TGTGCCAGCAGGCAAGGACTCCAAGAGACCCAGTACTTC. As protein: CASRQGLQETQYF.

This clone was seen a few times. The rearrangement links TRBV10-2 to TRBJ2-2, with 7 bases that match TRBD1. V gave up 5 bases and J gave up 9 bases; unmatched junction bases: 9. In germline, CDR1 is WSHSY, CDR2 SAAADI. The CDR3 extends over 14 amino acids. CDR3 sequence (DNA): TGCGCCAGCAGTTGGGACAGTCTATTCCGGGAGCTGTTTTTT. This codes for CASSWDSLFRELFF.

Only one count was recorded for this clone. CDR3 in amino acids: CATSRDRGSGNTIYF. CDR3 nucleotides: TGTGCCACCAGCAGAGATAGGGGGTCGGGGAACACCATATATTTT. The gene calls are TRBV15 and TRBJ1-3; tentatively, D is TRBD1 (6 bases). Between the trimmed V and J ends, which lost 0 bases and 7 bases, there was a span of 13 bases. This CDR3 region has 15 residues. Germline CDR1 is LNHNV and CDR2 is YYDKDF (reference sequence).

This clone was observed once. The chain joins TRBV23-1 to TRBJ2-7; 9 bases align to TRBD1. TRBV23-1 carries the ORF label, with uncertain function. The CDR3 extends over 12 amino acids. V shed 9 bases, J shed 2 bases, and the junction held 2 bases outside the gene matches. The CDR3 coding sequence is TGCGCCAGGGGACAGGGCGCCTACGAGCAGTACTTC. Translated, it gives CARGQGAYEQYF.

This clone has more than one count but fewer than ten. The chain is built from TRBV29-1 and TRBJ1-1, with 7 bases aligning to TRBD1. The CDR3 has 13 amino acids. Looked up from germline, CDR1 is SQVTM and CDR2 is ANQGSEA. Germline trimming cut 7 bases from V and 6 bases from J; bases unmatched to any gene: 11. CDR3 sequence reads: CSAQNAGGAEAFF. The CDR3 nucleotides read TGCAGCGCCCAGAATGCAGGGGGTGCTGAAGCTTTCTTT.